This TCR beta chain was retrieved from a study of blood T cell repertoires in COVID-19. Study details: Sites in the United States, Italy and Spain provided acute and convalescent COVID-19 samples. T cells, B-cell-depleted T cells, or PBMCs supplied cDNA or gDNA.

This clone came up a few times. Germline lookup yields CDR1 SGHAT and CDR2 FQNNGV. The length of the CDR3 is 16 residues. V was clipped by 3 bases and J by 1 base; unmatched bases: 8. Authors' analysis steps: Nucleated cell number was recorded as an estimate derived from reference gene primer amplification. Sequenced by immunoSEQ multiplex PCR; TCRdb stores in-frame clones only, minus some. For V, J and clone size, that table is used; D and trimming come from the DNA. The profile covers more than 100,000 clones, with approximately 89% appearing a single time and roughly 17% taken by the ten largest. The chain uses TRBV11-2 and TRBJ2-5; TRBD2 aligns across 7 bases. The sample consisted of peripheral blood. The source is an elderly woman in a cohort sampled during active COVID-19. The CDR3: CASSFAGTTGQETQYF. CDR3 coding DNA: TGTGCCAGCAGCTTCGCCGGGACTACGGGCCAAGAGACCCAGTACTTC.